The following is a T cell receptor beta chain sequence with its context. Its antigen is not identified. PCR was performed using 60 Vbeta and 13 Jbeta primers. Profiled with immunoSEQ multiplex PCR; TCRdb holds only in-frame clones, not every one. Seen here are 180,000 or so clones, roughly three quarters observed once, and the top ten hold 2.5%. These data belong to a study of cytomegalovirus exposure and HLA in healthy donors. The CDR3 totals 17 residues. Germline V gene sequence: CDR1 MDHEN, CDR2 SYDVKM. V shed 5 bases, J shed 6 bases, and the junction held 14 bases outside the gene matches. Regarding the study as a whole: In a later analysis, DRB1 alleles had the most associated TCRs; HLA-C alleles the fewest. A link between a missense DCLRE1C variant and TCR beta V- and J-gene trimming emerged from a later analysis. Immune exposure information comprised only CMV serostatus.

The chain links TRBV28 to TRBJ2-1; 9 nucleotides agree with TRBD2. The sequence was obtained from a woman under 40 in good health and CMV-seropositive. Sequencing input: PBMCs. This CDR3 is CASSHRLGGRGGNEQFF. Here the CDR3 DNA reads TGTGCCAGCAGTCATAGACTAGGTGGGCGGGGGGGCAATGAGCAGTTCTTC. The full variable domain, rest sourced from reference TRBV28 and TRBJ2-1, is DVKVTQSSRYLVKRTGEKVFLECVQDMDHENMFWYRQDPGLGLRLIYFSYDVKMKEKGDIPEGYSVSREKKERFSLILESASTNQTSMYLCASSHRLGGRGGNEQFFGPGTRLTVL.